This TCR beta chain was sequenced for a study of immune evolution from preneoplasia to lung adenocarcinoma. Generated by immunoSEQ multiplex PCR, the TCRdb table keeps only in-frame clones and is missing some. The sample consists of several thousand clones, about 86% of them appearing once. The germline V gene encodes CDR1 SNHLY and CDR2 FYNNEI. This CDR3 has 16 amino acids. J gave up 7 bases and V 6 bases, and 7 bases lay outside the gene matches. V is TRBV2 and J is TRBJ2-2, with TRBD2 matching 14 bases. This TCR was recovered from a person between 45 and 75 years old with lung adenocarcinoma. Sequencing was carried out using FFPE invasive lung adenocarcinoma tissue. The CDR3 sequence is CASRGLAGVTGGELFF. CDR3 nucleotide sequence: TGTGCCAGCAGGGGACTAGCGGGAGTAACTGGCGGGGAGCTGTTTTTT.